This T cell receptor beta chain was sequenced during a study of immune heterogeneity within non-small cell lung tumors. This CDR3 region has 15 residues. CDR1 is MNHEY, CDR2 SVGAGI, per germline. Comments on this clonotype: Its cognate antigen is unknown. This may stem from a read error, because a much larger clone lies one nucleotide away.

Study-level points and caveats: Recurrence of identical dominant CDR3 beta clonotypes was observed across tumor sites within a patient, alongside site-unique high-frequency clones. Across individual patients, the high-frequency T-cell receptor beta clonotypes were largely distinct.

Template came from bulk tumor genomic DNA, at 600 ng per sample. Several spatially distant biopsies were obtained per primary tumor intraoperatively. Patients underwent curative surgery for non-small cell lung cancer (untreated and newly diagnosed). CDR3 of TCR beta was amplified by multiplex PCR that used 32 V and 13 J primers. Via MiXCR, TCRdb re-called the multiplex PCR reads, giving one row per CDR3 protein. The profile shows approximately 20,000 distinct CDR3 sequences, roughly 30% of them singletons. This rearrangement joins TRBV6-5 to TRBJ1-6; D remains ambiguous. This sequence originates from a man aged 35 to 55 with non-small cell lung cancer. The specimen was lung tumor tissue. In DNA form, the CDR3 reads TGTGCCAGCACTTACTCGCCGGGTATGAATTCACCCCTCCACTTT. It is translated as CASTYSPGMNSPLHF.